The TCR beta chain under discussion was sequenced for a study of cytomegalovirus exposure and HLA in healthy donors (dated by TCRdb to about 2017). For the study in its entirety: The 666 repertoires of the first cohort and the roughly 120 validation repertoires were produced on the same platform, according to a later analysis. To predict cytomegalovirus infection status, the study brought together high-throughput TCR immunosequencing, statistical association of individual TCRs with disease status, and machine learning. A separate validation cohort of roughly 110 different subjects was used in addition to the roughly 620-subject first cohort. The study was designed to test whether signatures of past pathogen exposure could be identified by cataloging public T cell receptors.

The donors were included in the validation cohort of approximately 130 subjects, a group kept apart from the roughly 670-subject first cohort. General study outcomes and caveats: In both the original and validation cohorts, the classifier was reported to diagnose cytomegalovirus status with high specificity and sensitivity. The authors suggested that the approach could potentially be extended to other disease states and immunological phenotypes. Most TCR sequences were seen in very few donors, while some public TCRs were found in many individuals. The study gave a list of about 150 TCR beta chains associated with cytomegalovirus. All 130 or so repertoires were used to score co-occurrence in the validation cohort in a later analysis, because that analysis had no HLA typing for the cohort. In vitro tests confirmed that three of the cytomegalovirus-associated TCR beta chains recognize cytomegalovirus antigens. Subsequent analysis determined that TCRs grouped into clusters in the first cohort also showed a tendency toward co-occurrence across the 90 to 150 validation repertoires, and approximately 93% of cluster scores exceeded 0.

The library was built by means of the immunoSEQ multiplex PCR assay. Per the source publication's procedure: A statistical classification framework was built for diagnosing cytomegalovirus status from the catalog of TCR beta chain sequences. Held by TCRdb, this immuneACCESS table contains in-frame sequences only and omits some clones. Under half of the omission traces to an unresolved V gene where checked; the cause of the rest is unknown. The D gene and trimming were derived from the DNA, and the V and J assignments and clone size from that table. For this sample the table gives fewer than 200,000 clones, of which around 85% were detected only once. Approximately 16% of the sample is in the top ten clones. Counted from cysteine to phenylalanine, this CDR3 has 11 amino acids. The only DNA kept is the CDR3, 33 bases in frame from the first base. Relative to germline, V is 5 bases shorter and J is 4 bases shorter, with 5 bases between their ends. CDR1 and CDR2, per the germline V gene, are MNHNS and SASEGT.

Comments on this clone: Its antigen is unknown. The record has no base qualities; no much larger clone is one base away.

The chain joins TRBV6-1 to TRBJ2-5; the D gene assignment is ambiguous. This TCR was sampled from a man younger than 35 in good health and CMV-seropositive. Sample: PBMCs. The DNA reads TGTGCCAGCAGTTACGGAGAGACCCAGTACTTC. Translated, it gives CASSYGETQYF.